The clone carrying this T cell receptor beta chain has ten or more counts. These data originate in a study of T-cell reconstitution after alpha-beta-depleted transplantation in children. Unique molecular identifiers tagged the TCRbeta library. TCRdb recomputed calls from the PCR reads with MiXCR, one row per CDR3 protein. The repertoire has over 85,000 distinct CDR3 sequences, approximately 5.4% of them found once; the top ten carry about 6.1%. The TCR comes from a female patient younger than 10 who had a stem cell transplant for Fanconi anemia, so the T cells may come from the graft donor. Material: PBMCs, mostly from graft donor cells, obtained 60 days after TCRalphabeta/CD19-depleted stem cell transplant.

CDR3 sequence reads: CAISASSSGSYEQYF. The CDR3 region has the DNA TGTGCCATCAGTGCCAGTTCGAGCGGGAGCTACGAGCAGTACTTC. V usage is TRBV10-3 and J usage is TRBJ2-7, with 8 bases that match TRBD2. Losses at the gene ends were 4 bases for V and 3 bases for J; bases not matched to a gene: 8. This CDR3 spans 15 amino acids. CDR1 and CDR2 (germline): ENHRY, SYGVKD.